The source of this TCR beta chain is a study of blood T cell repertoires in COVID-19. The overall study: The cDNA or gDNA used as material had been derived from T cells, B-cell-depleted T cells, or PBMCs.

Per the study methods: Cell counts per sample came from amplifying reference gene primers. Profiling relied on immunoSEQ multiplex PCR, and the TCRdb table lists in-frame clones only, not all of them. D and trimming come from the DNA, and the V and J calls and clone size come from that table. The sample lists 200,000 to 250,000 clones, 80% occurring once. This clone was recorded once. The J segment lost 11 bases and the V segment lost 3 bases, leaving 13 bases of the junction unmatched. CDR1 and CDR2 from the germline V gene are LNHDA and SQIVND (reference sequence). This CDR3 has 15 residues. This clonotype originated in a woman aged 40 to 50 with acute COVID-19. Sample: PBMCs or T cells enriched from blood (not recorded which). The chain combines TRBV19 with TRBJ1-1, with TRBD1 matching over 9 bases. The CDR3 nucleotides are TGTGCCAGTAGTATCCCCCGGACAGGGGCTCCTGGGGCTTTCTTT. It encodes CASSIPRTGAPGAFF.